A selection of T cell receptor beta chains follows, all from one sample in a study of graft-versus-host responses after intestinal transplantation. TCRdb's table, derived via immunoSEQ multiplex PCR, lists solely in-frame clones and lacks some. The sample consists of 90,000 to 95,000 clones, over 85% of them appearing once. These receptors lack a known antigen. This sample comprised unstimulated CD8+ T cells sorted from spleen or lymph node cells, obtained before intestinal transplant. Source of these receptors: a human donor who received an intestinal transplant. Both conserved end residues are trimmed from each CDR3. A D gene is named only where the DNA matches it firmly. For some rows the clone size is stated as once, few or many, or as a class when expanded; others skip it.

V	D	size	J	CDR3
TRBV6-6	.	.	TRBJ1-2	ASSGQFYGYT
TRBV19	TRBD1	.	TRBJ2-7	ASSRSRGPYEQY
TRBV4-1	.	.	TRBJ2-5	ASSQGTAEETQY
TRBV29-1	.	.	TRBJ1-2	SVEDRGPGGYT
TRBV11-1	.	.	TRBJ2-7	ASSLRQPLSYEQY
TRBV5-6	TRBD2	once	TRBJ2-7	ASSLAVEGGSEQY
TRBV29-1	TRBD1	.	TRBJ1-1	SVRDRSNTEAF
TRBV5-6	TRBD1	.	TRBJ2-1	ASSRVGDRGFNEQF
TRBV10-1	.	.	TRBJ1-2	ASSPQGDYGYT
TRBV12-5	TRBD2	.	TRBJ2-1	ASATLGLALNEQF
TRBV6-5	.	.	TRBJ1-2	ASSANRLGYT
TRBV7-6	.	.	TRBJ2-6	ASSLEQGTGANVLT
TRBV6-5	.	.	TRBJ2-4	ASSYSPGIAKNIQY
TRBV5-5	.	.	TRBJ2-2	ASSSRGLGTGELF
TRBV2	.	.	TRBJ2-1	ASSDRGKTVFGF
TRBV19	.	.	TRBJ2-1	ASSYYNEQF
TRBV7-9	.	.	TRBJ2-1	ASSLGLWQF
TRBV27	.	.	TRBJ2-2	ASSYQGVGTGELF
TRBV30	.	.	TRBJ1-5	AWSAGGGQPQH
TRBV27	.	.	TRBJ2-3	ASRLGASTDTQY
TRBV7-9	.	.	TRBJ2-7	ASSPQNSYEQY
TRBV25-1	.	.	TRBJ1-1	ASSGGHIEAF
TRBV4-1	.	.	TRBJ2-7	ASSPTVYPYEQY
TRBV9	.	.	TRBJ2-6	ASSVEPSGANVLT
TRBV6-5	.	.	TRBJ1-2	ASSKGASRYGYT
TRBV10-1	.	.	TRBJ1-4	ASIQGPVRRANEKLF
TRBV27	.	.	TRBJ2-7	ASGGTASSYEQY
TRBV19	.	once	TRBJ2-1	ASSRRGDSTQF
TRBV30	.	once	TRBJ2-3	AWNGGEFDTQY
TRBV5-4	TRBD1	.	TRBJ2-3	ASSPGISGTVDTQY
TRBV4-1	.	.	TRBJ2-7	ASSQADMKSYEQY
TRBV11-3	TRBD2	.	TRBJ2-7	ASSGGGYEQY
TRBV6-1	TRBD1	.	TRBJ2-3	ASSEHRGRSTDTQY
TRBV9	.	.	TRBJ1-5	ASSVGGQSSNQPQH
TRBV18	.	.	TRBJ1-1	ASSPATGPVSTEAF
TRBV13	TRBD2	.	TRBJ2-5	ASSPIVGLAGAGETQY
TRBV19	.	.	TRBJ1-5	ASSMAEYSNQPQH
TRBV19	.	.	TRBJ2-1	ASSIAPGVDNEQF
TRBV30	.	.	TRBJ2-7	AWSVSSYSSYEQY
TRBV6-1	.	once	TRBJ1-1	ASSRDIGNTEAF
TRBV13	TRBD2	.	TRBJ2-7	ASSLVSRRTSGRAYEQY
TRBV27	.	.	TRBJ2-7	ASSLSASYEQY
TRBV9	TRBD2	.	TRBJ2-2	ASSVVELAVNTGELF
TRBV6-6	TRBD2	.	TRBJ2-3	ASSSTSGRGDTQY
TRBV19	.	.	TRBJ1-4	ASSLGTPNEKLF
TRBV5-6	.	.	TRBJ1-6	ASSFVAGRSSPLH
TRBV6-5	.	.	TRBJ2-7	ASSYSGRLNEQY
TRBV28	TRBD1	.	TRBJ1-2	ASSSPYRDRGNYGYT